A single T cell receptor (beta chain) is shown here with its context. Clones were sequenced by immunoSEQ multiplex PCR, and TCRdb holds only the in-frame ones, with some missing. The sample contains 85,000 to 90,000 clones, around 90% of which appear only once. This specimen belongs to a study of T cell changes during pregnancy in multiple sclerosis. J lost 5 bases, V lost 5 bases, and 1 base had no gene match. The CDR3 is 14 residues long. Per the germline V gene, CDR1 is SGHTA and CDR2 is FQGTGA. The gene calls are TRBV7-3 and TRBJ2-3; 13 bases line up with TRBD2. This TCR was sampled from a female donor in good health, enrolled as a control in a pregnancy study. Source: peripheral blood, taken in the first trimester of pregnancy. Here the CDR3 DNA reads TGTGCCAGCAGCCGGACTAGCGGGGGAGATACGCAGTATTTT. The encoded protein is CASSRTSGGDTQYF.